The source of this T cell receptor beta chain is a study of PD-L1 blockade in urothelial cancer. About the study: Patients took up atezolizumab in the mid-2010s at 1,200 mg intravenously every 3 weeks. At 6 weeks and at 3 weeks (second dose) after treatment start, blood was analyzed.

Each patient gave between 1 and 8 samples of peripheral blood mononuclear cells, which were collected pretreatment and during treatment. The method was immunoSEQ multiplex PCR; TCRdb's version includes in-frame clones alone and lacks a portion of them. The profile shows some 84,000 clones, about four fifths of them singletons. This CDR3 has 16 amino acids. Trimming removed 6 bases from V and 1 base from J; junction bases left unmatched: 7. Germline assignment: CDR1 SGHNT and CDR2 YYREEE (reference sequence). The V call is TRBV5-4, the J call TRBJ1-3, with 10 positions matching TRBD1. The TCR sequence derives from a man in his sixties or seventies with urothelial cancer. Sample: PBMCs, taken around atezolizumab (anti-PD-L1) treatment. The CDR3 DNA is TGTGCCAGCACGACAGGGGGCGCGGGGTCTGGAAACACCATATATTTT. Amino acid sequence: CASTTGGAGSGNTIYF.